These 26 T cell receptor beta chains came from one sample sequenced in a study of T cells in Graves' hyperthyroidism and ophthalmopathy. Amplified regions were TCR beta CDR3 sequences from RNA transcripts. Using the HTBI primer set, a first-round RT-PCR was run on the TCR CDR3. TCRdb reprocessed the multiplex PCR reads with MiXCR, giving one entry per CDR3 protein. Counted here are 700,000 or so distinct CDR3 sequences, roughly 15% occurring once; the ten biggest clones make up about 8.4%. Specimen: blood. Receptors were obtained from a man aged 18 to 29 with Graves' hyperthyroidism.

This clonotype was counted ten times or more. The CDR3 here is CASSWDSQETQYF. Here the CDR3 DNA reads TGTGCCAGCAGCTGGGACAGCCAAGAGACCCAGTACTTC. This rearrangement joins TRBV28 to TRBJ2-5; TRBD1 agrees at 7 bases. The junction had 2 bases not matched to a gene; V was cut back by 6 bases and J by 1 base. The CDR3 extends over 13 amino acids. CDR1 is MDHEN, CDR2 SYDVKM, per germline.

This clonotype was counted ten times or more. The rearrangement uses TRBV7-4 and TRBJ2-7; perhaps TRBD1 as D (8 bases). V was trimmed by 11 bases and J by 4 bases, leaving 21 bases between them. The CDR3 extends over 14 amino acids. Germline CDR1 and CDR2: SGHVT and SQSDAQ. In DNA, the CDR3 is TGTGCCGACGGGCCGGACAGGGAGGGGTACGAGCAGTACTTC. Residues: CADGPDREGYEQYF.

This chain's CDR3 is CASSLGDGILKNIQYF. CDR3 DNA: TGTGCCAGCTCGCTCGGGGACGGAATACTCAAAAACATTCAGTACTTC. This chain joins TRBV6-4 and TRBJ2-4; perhaps D is TRBD1 or TRBD2 (5 bases each). Germline CDR1 is MRHNA and CDR2 is SNTAGT. The ends were cut back, 8 bases at V and 3 bases at J, with 20 bases in the middle. The CDR3 extends over 16 amino acids.

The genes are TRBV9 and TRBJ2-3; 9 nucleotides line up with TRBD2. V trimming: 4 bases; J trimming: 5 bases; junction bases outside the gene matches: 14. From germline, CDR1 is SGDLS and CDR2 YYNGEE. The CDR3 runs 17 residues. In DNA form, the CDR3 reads TGTGCCAGCAGCCCCGGCGGTAGCGGGAGCAAGCTAGATACGCAGTATTTT. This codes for CASSPGGSGSKLDTQYF.

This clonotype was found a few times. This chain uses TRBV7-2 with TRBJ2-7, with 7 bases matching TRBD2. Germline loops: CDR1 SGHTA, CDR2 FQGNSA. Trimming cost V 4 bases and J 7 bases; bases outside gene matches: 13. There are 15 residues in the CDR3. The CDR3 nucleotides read TGTGCCAGCAGCTCAGTGGGAGGGCAAGCGGGGGAGCAGTACTTC. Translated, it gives CASSSVGGQAGEQYF.

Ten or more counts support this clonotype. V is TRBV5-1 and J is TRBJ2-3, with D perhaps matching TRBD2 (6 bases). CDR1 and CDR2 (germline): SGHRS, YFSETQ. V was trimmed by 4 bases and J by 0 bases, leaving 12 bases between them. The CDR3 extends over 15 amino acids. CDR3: CASSPGLGSTDTQYF. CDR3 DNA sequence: TGCGCCAGCAGCCCGGGACTGGGGAGCACAGATACGCAGTATTTT.

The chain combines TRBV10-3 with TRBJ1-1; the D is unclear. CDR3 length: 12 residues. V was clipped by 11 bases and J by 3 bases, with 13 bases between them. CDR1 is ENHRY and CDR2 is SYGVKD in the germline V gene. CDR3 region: CAWRRIDTEAFF. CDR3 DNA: TGTGCCTGGAGGAGGATAGACACTGAAGCTTTCTTT.

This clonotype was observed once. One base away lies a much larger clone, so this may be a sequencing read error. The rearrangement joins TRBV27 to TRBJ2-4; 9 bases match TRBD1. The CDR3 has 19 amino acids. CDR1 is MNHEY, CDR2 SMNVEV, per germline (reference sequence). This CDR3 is CASSLTPGQGDPTKNIRYF. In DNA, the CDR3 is TGTGCCAGCAGTCTTACCCCGGGACAGGGTGATCCCACCAAAAACATTCGGTACTTC.

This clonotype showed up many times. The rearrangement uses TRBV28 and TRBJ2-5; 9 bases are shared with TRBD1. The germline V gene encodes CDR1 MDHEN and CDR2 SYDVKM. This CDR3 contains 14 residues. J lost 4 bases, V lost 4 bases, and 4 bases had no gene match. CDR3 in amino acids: CASSSGQGRETQYF. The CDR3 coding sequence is TGTGCCAGCAGTTCCGGACAGGGGCGAGAGACCCAGTACTTC.

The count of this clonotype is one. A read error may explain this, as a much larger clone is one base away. The CDR3 spells CASSLGSFYGYTF. The DNA for the CDR3 is TGTGCCAGCAGTTTGGGGAGTTTCTATGGCTACACCTTC. This rearrangement joins TRBV12-3 or TRBV12-4 to TRBJ1-2, with D unresolved. This CDR3 has 13 residues. The V gene lost 3 bases and the J gene lost 4 bases, with 9 bases spanning the gap.

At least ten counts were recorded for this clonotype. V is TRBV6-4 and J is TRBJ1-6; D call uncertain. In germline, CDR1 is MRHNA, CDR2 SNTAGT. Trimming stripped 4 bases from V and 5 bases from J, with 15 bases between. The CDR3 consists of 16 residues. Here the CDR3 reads CASSAVRGVNNSPLHF. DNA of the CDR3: TGTGCCAGCAGTGCGGTCAGAGGCGTGAATAATTCACCCCTCCACTTT.

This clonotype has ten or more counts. In DNA form, the CDR3 reads TGTGCCAGCAGCCCTAGACAGGGGTCTGCCAAAGAGACCCAGTACTTC. This gives the protein CASSPRQGSAKETQYF. V gene TRBV7-3 combines with J gene TRBJ2-5; 8 bases map to TRBD1. CDR1 and CDR2 from the germline V gene are SGHTA and FQGTGA. With 5 bases clipped from V and 3 bases from J, the junction kept 11 bases outside the gene matches. The CDR3 has 16 residues.

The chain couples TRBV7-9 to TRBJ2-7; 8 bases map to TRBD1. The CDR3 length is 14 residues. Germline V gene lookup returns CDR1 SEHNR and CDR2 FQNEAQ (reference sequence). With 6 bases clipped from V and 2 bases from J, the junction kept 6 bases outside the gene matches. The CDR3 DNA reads TGTGCCAGCAGACTGACAGGGGAGACCTACGAGCAGTACTTC. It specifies CASRLTGETYEQYF.

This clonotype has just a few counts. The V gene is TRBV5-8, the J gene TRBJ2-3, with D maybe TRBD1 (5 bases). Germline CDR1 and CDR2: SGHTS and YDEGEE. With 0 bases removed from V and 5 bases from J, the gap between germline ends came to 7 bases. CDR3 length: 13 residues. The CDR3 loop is CASSLDRQDTQYF. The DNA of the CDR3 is TGTGCCAGCAGCTTGGACAGGCAAGATACGCAGTATTTT. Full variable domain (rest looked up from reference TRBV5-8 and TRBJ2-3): EAGVTQSPTHLIKTRGQQATLRCSPISGHTSVYWYQQALGLGLQFLLWYDEGEERNRGNFPPRFSGRQFPNYSSELNVNALELEDSALYLCASSLDRQDTQYFGPGTRLTVL.

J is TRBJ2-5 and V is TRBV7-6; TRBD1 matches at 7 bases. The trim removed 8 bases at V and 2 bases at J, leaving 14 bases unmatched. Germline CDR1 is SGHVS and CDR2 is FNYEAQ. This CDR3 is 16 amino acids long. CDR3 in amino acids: CASALGRDRIQETQYF. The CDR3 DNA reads TGTGCCAGCGCTCTGGGCCGGGACAGAATACAAGAGACCCAGTACTTC.

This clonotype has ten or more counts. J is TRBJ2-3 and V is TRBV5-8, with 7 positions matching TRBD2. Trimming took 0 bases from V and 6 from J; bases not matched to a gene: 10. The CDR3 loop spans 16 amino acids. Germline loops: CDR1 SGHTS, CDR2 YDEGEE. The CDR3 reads CASSLAAALADDTQYF. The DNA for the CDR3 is TGTGCCAGCAGCTTGGCGGCGGCGCTAGCGGACGATACGCAGTATTTT.

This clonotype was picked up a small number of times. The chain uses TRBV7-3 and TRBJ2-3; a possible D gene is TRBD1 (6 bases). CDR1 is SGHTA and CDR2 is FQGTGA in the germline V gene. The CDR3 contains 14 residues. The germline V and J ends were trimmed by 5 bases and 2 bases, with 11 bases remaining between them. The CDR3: CASSQDRFTDTQYF. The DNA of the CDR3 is TGTGCCAGCAGCCAAGACAGGTTCACAGATACGCAGTATTTT.

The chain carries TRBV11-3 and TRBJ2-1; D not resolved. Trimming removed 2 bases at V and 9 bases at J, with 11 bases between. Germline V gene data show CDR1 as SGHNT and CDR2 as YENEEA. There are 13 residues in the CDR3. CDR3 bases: TGTGCCAGCAGCTTATCGATACTAAGTGAGCAGTTCTTC. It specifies CASSLSILSEQFF.

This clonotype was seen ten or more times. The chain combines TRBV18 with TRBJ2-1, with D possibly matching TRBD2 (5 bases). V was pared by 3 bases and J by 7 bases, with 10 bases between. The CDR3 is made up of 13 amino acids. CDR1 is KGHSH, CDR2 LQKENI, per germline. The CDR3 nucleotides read TGTGCCAGCTCACCTGAGGGTTTAAATGAGCAGTTCTTC. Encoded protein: CASSPEGLNEQFF.

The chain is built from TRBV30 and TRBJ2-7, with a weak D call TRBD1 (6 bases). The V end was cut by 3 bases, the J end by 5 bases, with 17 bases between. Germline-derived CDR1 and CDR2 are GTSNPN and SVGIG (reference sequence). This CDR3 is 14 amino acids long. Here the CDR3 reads CAWRPFYRENEQYF. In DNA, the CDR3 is TGTGCCTGGAGGCCCTTCTACAGGGAGAACGAGCAGTACTTC.

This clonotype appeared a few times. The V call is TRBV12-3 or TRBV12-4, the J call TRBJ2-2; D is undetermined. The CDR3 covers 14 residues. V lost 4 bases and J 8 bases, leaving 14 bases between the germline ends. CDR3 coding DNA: TGTGCCAGCAGTTCATCACCAGGCGATGGGGAGCTGTTTTTT. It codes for CASSSSPGDGELFF.

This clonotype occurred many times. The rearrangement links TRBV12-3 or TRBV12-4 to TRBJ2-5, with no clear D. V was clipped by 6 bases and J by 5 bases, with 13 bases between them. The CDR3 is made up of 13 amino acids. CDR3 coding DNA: TGTGCCAGCAGCCCCTGGATGGGGGAGACCCAGTACTTC. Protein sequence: CASSPWMGETQYF.

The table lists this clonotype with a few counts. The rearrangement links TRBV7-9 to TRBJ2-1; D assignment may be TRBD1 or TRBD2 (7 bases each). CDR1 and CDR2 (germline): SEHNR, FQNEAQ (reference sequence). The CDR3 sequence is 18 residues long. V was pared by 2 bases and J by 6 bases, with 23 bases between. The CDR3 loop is CASSLSPGEGAVTNEQFF. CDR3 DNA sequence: TGTGCCAGCAGCTTATCCCCCGGGGAGGGGGCGGTTACCAATGAGCAGTTCTTC.

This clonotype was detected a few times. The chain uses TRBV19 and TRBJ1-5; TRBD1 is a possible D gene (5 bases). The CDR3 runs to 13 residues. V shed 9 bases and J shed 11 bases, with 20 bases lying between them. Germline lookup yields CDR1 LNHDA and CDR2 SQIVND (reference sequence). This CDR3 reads CASAGTAGGAQHF. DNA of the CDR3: TGTGCCAGCGCCGGGACGGCCGGCGGGGCCCAGCATTTT.

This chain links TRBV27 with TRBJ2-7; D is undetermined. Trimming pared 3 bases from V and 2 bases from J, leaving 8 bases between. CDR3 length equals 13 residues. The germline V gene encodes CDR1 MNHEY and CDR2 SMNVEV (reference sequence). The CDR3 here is CASSFDFTYEQYF. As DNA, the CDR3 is TGTGCCAGCAGTTTTGACTTCACCTACGAGCAGTACTTC.

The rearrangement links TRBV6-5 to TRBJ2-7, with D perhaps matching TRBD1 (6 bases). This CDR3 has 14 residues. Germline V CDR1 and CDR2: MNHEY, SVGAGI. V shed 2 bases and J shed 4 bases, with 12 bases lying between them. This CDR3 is CASSYGRTAYEQYF. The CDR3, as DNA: TGTGCCAGCAGTTACGGCCGGACAGCTTACGAGCAGTACTTC.